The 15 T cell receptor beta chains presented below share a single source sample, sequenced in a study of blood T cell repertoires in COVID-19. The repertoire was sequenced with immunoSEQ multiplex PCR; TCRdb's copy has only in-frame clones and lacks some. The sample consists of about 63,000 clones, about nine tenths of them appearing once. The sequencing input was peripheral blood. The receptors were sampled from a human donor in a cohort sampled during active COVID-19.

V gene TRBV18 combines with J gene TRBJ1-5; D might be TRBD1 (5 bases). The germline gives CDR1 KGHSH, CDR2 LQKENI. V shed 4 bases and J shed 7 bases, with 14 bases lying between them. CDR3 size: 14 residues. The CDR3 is CASSRFRDQQPQHF. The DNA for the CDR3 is TGTGCCAGCTCACGGTTCAGGGATCAACAGCCCCAGCATTTT.

CDR3 loop: CASSQGQAITGELFF. CDR3 sequence (DNA): TGTGCCAGCAGCCAGGGACAGGCCATCACCGGGGAGCTGTTTTTT. The chain combines TRBV4-2 with TRBJ2-2; 8 nucleotides align to TRBD1. Per the germline V gene, CDR1 is LGHNA and CDR2 is YNFKEQ. The CDR3 has 15 amino acids. V was clipped by 3 bases and J by 4 bases; unmatched bases: 4.

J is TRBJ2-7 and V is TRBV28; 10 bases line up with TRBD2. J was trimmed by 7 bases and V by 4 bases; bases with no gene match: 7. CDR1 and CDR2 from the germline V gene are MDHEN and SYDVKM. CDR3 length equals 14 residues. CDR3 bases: TGTGCCAGCAGTTCCGGGACTAGCGCTAAAGAGCAGTACTTC. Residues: CASSSGTSAKEQYF.

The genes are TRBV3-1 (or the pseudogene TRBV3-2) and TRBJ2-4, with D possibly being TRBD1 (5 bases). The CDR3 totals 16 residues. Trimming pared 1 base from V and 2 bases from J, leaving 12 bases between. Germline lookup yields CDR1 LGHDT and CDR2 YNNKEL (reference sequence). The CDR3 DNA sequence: TGTGCCAGCAGCCAAGCACTACCAGGGTCCAAAAACATTCAGTACTTC. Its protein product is CASSQALPGSKNIQYF.

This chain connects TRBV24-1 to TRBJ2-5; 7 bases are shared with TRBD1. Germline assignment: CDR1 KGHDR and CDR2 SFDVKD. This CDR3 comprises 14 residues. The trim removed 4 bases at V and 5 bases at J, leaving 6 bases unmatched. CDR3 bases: TGTGCCACCAGTGACGGACAGGTGGGGGAGACCCAGTACTTC. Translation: CATSDGQVGETQYF.

The CDR3 is CASSQDVQGGNQPQHF. CDR3 DNA sequence: TGTGCCAGCAGCCAAGATGTACAGGGGGGCAATCAGCCCCAGCATTTT. The V call is TRBV4-2, the J call TRBJ1-5, with 8 bases that match TRBD1. The CDR3 spans 16 residues. Germline lookup yields CDR1 LGHNA and CDR2 YNFKEQ. Trimming at V came to 0 bases and at J to 2 bases, leaving 3 bases not matched to a gene.

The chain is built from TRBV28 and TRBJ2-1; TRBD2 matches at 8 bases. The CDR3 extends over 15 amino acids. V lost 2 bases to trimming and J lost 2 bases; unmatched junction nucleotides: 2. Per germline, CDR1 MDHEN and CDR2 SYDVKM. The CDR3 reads CASSLGGGTYNEQFF. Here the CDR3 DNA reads TGTGCCAGCAGTTTAGGCGGGGGGACCTACAATGAGCAGTTCTTC.

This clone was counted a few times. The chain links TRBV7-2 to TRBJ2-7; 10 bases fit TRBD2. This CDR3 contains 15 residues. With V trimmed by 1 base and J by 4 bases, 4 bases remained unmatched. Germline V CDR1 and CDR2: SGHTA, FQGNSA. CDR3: CASSLGTSGFYEQYF. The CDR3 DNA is TGTGCCAGCAGCTTAGGGACTAGCGGTTTTTACGAGCAGTACTTC.

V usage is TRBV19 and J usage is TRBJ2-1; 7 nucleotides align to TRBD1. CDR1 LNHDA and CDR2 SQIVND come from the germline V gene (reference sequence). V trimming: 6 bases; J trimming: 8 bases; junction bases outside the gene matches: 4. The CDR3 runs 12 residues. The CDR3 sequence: CASRKTGDEQFF. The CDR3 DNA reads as TGTGCCAGTAGAAAAACAGGGGATGAGCAGTTCTTC.

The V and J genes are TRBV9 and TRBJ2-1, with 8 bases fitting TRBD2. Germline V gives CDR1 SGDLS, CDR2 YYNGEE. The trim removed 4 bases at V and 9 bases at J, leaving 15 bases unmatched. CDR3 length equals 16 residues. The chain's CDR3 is CASSPQAGVLLGEQFF. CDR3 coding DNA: TGTGCCAGCAGCCCCCAAGCGGGGGTCCTCCTGGGTGAGCAGTTCTTC.

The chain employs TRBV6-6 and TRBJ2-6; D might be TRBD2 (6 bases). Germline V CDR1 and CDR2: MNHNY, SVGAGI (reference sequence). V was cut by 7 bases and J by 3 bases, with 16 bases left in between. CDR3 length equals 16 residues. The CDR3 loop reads CASKGLSEGGANVLTF. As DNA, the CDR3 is TGTGCCAGCAAAGGACTCTCGGAGGGTGGGGCCAACGTCCTGACTTTC.

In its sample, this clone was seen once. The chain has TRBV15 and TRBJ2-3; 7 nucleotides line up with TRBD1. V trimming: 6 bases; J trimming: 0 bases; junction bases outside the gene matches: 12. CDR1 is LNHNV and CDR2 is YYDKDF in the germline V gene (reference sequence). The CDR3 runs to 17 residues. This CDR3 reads CATRRRQGPTSTDTQYF. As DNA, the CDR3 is TGTGCCACCAGGAGACGACAGGGTCCAACTAGCACAGATACGCAGTATTTT.

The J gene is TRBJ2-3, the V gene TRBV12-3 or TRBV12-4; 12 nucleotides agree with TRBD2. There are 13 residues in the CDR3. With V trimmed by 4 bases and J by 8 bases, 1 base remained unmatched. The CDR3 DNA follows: TGTGCCAGCAGTTCACTAGCGGGAGGTACGCAGTATTTT. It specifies CASSSLAGGTQYF.

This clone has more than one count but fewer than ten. The DNA for the CDR3 is TGTGCCAGCAGCCCCGGGACAGGGGGCGCCTGGGGAGAGACCCAGTACTTC. This translates into CASSPGTGGAWGETQYF. The V call is TRBV7-2, the J call TRBJ2-5, with 12 nucleotides matching TRBD1. The germline gives CDR1 SGHTA, CDR2 FQGNSA. CDR3 length equals 17 residues. J was trimmed by 4 bases and V by 5 bases; bases with no gene match: 11.

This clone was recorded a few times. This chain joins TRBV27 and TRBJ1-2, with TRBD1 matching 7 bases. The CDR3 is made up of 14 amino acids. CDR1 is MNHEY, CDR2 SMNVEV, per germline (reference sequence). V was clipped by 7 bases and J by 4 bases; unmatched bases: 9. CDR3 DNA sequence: TGTGCCAGCACCCAAACAGGGGCCGGCTATGGCTACACCTTC. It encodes CASTQTGAGYGYTF.